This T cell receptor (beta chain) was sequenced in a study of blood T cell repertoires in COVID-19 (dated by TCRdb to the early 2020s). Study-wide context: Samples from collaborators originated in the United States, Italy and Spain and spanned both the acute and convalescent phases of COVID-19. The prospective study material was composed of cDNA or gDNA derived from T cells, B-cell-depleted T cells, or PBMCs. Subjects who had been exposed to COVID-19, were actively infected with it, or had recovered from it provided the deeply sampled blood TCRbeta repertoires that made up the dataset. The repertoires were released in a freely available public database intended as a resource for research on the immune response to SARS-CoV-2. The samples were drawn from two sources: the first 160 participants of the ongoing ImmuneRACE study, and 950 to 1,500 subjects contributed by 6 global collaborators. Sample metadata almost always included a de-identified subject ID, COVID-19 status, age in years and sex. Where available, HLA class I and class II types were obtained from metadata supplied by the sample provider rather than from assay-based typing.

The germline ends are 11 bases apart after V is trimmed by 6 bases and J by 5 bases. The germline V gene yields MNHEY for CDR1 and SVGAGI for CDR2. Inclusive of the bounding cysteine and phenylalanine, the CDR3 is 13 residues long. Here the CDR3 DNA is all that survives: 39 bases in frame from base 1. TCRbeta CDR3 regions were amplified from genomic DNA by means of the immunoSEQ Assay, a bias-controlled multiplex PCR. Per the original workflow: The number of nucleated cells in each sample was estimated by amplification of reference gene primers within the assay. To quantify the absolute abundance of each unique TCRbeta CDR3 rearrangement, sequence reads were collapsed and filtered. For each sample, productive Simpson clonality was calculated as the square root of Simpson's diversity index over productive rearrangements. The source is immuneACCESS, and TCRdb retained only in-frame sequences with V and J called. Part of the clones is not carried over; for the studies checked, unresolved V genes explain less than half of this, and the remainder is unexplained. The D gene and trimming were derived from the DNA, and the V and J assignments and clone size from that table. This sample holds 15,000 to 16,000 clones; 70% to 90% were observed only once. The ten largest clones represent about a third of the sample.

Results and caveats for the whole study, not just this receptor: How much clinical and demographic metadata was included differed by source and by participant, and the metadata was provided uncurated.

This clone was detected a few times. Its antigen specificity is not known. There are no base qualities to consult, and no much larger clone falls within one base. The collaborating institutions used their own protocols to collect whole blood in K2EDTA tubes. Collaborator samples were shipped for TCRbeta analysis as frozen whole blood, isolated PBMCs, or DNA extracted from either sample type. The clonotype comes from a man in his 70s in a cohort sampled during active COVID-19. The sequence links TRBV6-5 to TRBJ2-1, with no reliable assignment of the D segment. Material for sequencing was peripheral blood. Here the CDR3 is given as CASRLSVDNEQFF. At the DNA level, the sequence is TGTGCCAGCAGGCTCTCGGTAGACAATGAGCAGTTCTTC.